The subject of this entry is one T cell receptor beta chain. The junction shows a germline mismatch at one end, possibly a read error. Time point here: newly diagnosed GD, antithyroid drugs for less than 3 months. Isolated PBMC RNA provided the starting material for the TCR library. This record belongs to a study of regulatory T cells in long-lasting Graves disease. Assembly of TCR beta libraries relied on iRepertoire HTBI primers together with Arm-PCR of CDR3 regions. From the multiplex PCR reads, TCRdb called clonotypes with MiXCR, one entry per CDR3 protein. There are around 320,000 distinct CDR3 sequences in the sample; roughly a sixth occur only once, and roughly 29% lies in the top ten. Another study also made use of these data, one on T cells in Graves' hyperthyroidism and ophthalmopathy.

The sample was peripheral blood mononuclear cells (PBMCs), taken at new diagnosis, from a patient treated with antithyroid drugs. The receptor's source is a man aged 35 to 55 with Graves disease.

The chain's CDR3 is CTSSHRTARDEQFF. The CDR3 DNA reads as TGCACCAGCAGCCATCGGACAGCCAGGGATGAGCAGTTCTTC. The chain is built from TRBV4-3 and TRBJ2-1; TRBD1 might be the D (6 bases). Germline V gene data show CDR1 as LGHNA and CDR2 as YSLEER. The CDR3 covers 14 residues.